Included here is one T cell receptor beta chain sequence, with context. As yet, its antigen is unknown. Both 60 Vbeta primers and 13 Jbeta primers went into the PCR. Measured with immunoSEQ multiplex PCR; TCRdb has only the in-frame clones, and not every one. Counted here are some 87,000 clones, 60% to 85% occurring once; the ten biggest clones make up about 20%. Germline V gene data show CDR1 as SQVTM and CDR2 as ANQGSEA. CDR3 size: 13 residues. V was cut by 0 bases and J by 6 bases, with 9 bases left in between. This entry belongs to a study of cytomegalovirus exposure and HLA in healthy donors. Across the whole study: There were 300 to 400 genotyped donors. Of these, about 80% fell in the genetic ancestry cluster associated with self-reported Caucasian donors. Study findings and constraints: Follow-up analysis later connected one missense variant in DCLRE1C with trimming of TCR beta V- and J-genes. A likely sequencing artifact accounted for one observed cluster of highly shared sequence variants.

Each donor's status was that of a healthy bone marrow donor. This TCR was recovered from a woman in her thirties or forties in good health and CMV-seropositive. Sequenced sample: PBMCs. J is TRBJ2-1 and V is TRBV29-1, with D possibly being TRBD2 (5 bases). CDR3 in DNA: TGCAGCGTTGAAGATCTAGGACTCAATGAGCAGTTCTTC. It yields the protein CSVEDLGLNEQFF.